Listed here is a single T cell receptor (beta chain). Germline-derived CDR1 and CDR2 are LNHNV and YYDKDF (reference sequence). V lost 3 bases, J lost 2 bases, and 13 bases lay in between. The CDR3 is 15 amino acids. This specimen comes from a study of PD-L1 blockade in urothelial cancer. TCRdb keeps only in-frame clones here, not all; method: immunoSEQ multiplex PCR. The sample consists of some 45,000 clones, around 82% of them appearing once. This sample's time point: pretreatment peripheral blood. The sequence came from a man aged 60 to 75 with urothelial cancer. The material was PBMCs, obtained around atezolizumab (anti-PD-L1) treatment. V and J are TRBV15 and TRBJ1-1; D might be TRBD1 (5 bases). DNA of the CDR3: TGTGCCACCAGCAGGGCGGGGACCTACAACACTGAAGCTTTCTTT. Encoded protein: CATSRAGTYNTEAFF.